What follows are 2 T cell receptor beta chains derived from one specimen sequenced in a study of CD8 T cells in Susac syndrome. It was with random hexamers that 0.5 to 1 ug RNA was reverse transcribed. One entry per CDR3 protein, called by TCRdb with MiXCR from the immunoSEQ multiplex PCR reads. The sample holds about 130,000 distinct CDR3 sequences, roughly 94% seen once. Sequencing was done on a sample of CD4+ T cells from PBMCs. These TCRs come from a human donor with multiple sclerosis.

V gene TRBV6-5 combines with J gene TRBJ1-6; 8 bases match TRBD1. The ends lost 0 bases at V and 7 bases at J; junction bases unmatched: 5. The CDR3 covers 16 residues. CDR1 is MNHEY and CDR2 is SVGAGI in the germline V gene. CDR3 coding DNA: TGTGCCAGCAGTTACTCCTGGACAGGGATGAATTCACCCCTCCACTTT. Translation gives CASSYSWTGMNSPLHF.

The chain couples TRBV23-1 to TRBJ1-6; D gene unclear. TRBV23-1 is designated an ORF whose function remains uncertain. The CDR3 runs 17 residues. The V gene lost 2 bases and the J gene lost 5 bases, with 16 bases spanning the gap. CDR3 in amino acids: CASSQILRGRNNSPLHF. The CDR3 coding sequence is TGCGCCAGCAGTCAAATTTTACGGGGAAGAAATAATTCACCCCTCCACTTT.